Listed here is a single TCR beta chain. The data originate from a study of read filtering for tumor transcriptome and immune sequencing. This library used roughly 0.4 ug RNA and molecular barcoded adaptors spanning alpha/delta and beta/gamma chains. TCRdb redid the calling of the reads with MiXCR, one entry per CDR3 protein. There are about 93,000 distinct CDR3 sequences in the sample; under 25% occur only once, and 9.5% to 12% lies in the top ten. Material for sequencing was a population of CD138-negative cells sorted from bone marrow. The sequence came from a donor aged 40 or older with multiple myeloma.

This chain's CDR3 is CASSQGIPFYEQYF. CDR3 DNA: TGTGCCAGCAGCCAGGGAATCCCTTTCTACGAGCAGTACTTC. The rearrangement joins TRBV6-5 to TRBJ2-7; D might be TRBD1 (5 bases). Germline V gene data show CDR1 as MNHEY and CDR2 as SVGAGI. CDR3 length: 14 residues. Trimming left V 6 bases short and J 3 bases short, with 15 bases between.